The 26 T cell receptor beta chains given below trace back to one sample, sequenced in a study of T cells after yellow fever vaccination (dated by TCRdb to about 2019). The intended sense of this specimen's treatment or condition label: live attenuated yellow fever vaccine strain. Preparation of the library involved 5' RACE. Sequencing was performed on an Illumina NovaSeq 6000. TCRdb passed the public sequencing reads through fastp at Q25 and MiXCR, retaining productive beta sequences. One record per CDR3 amino acid sequence lists the most common genes and DNA. This sample is represented by hundreds of thousands of distinct CDR3 sequences; under 15% of them were singletons. 2.5% to 4% of the sample is in the top ten clones. The sample in question was CD4+ T cells sorted from PBMCs, obtained 15 days after the yellow fever booster vaccination. The receptor set was obtained from a young man who received the YFV17D yellow fever vaccine.

This clonotype was found a few times. V usage is TRBV20-1 and J usage is TRBJ2-5, with 7 bases matching TRBD1. Trimming removed 6 bases from V and 4 bases from J; junction bases left unmatched: 14. The length of the CDR3 is 15 residues. Germline-derived CDR1 and CDR2 are DFQATT and SNEGSKA (reference sequence). CDR3 protein: CSAVGPDRAGETQYF. The CDR3 region has the DNA TGCAGTGCCGTGGGACCAGACAGGGCGGGAGAGACCCAGTACTTC.

The sample holds a few counts of this clonotype. This rearrangement joins TRBV7-2 to TRBJ2-5, with D maybe TRBD2 (5 bases). V dropped 7 bases and J dropped 2 bases, with 14 bases sitting between them. Per germline, CDR1 SGHTA and CDR2 FQGNSA. The CDR3 runs 14 residues. In DNA, the CDR3 is TGTGCCAGCATCGAAAGGACGGGACAAGAGACCCAGTACTTC. It codes for CASIERTGQETQYF. Full variable domain (missing parts from reference TRBV7-2 and TRBJ2-5): GAGVSQSPSNKVTEKGKDVELRCDPISGHTALYWYRQSLGQGLEFLIYFQGNSAPDKSGLPSDRFSAERTGGSVSTLTIQRTQQEDSAVYLCASIERTGQETQYFGPGTRLLVL.

J is TRBJ1-1 and V is TRBV11-2; no definite D call. Germline V gene lookup returns CDR1 SGHAT and CDR2 FQNNGV. The germline V and J ends were trimmed by 7 bases and 6 bases, with 18 bases remaining between them. The CDR3 has 14 residues. CDR3 residues: CASTLVAAYAEAFF. The CDR3 nucleotides read TGTGCCAGCACCCTGGTCGCGGCCTACGCTGAAGCTTTCTTT.

The gene calls are TRBV27 and TRBJ2-3; D is possibly TRBD2 (6 bases). The germline CDR1 and CDR2 sequences are MNHEY and SMNVEV (reference sequence). This CDR3 comprises 16 residues. V was cut by 3 bases and J by 4 bases, with 17 bases left in between. The CDR3: CASSFGRGWYADTQYF. Here the CDR3 DNA reads TGTGCCAGCAGTTTTGGCCGGGGGTGGTACGCAGATACGCAGTATTTT.

This clonotype appeared a few times. V and J are TRBV7-3 and TRBJ1-5; the D gene is possibly TRBD1 (5 bases). Per germline, CDR1 SGHTA and CDR2 FQGTGA. This CDR3 is built from 18 residues. Deletions cut 5 bases from V and 8 bases from J, with 28 bases between. This CDR3 reads CASSLARSGTRMAEPQHF. CDR3 in DNA: TGTGCCAGCAGCCTAGCGCGCTCCGGGACGCGAATGGCAGAGCCCCAGCATTTT.

The rearrangement uses TRBV4-3 and TRBJ2-7, with 7 bases fitting TRBD1. This CDR3 has 14 amino acids. Germline lookup yields CDR1 LGHNA and CDR2 YSLEER. V dropped 4 bases and J dropped 6; count of bases not matched to a gene: 9. The CDR3 nucleotides read TGCGCCAGCAGCCCCTTTCAGGGGGACGGCGAGCAGTACTTC. This codes for CASSPFQGDGEQYF.

This clonotype was counted only a few times. The chain employs TRBV4-3 and TRBJ2-5, with D tentatively TRBD1 (7 bases). V was cut by 1 base and J by 4 bases, with 16 bases left in between. The germline CDR1 and CDR2 sequences are LGHNA and YSLEER. The CDR3 totals 16 residues. The CDR3 nucleotides are TGCGCCAGCAGCCAAGGGGGCAGGGGGGCCGGAGAGACCCAGTACTTC. Translated: CASSQGGRGAGETQYF.

The chain carries TRBV7-2 and TRBJ1-2; D unclear. CDR1 is SGHTA, CDR2 FQGNSA, per germline. Trimming removed 2 bases at V and 2 bases at J, with 12 bases between. CDR3 length: 15 residues. The CDR3 DNA follows: TGTGCCAGCAGCTTAACGTGGGCCAGAAACTATGGCTACACCTTC. Protein sequence: CASSLTWARNYGYTF. The variable domain in full, with the rest retrieved from reference TRBV7-2 and TRBJ1-2, is GAGVSQSPSNKVTEKGKDVELRCDPISGHTALYWYRQSLGQGLEFLIYFQGNSAPDKSGLPSDRFSAERTGGSVSTLTIQRTQQEDSAVYLCASSLTWARNYGYTFGSGTRLTVV.

The chain recombines TRBV7-2 with TRBJ2-1; 10 bases are shared with TRBD1. The V gene end was trimmed by 2 bases and the J gene end by 9 bases; junction bases not matched to a gene: 7. Germline CDR1 is SGHTA and CDR2 is FQGNSA. CDR3 length: 15 amino acids. Here the CDR3 DNA reads TGTGCCAGCAGCTTAAACCGGGACAGGGGTGGTGAGCAGTTCTTC. Translated: CASSLNRDRGGEQFF.

This clonotype was recorded a few times. The CDR3 loop reads CASSSQRGQGEKLFF. CDR3 coding DNA: TGCGCCAGCAGCTCGCAACGGGGACAAGGGGAAAAACTGTTTTTT. The V and J genes are TRBV5-1 and TRBJ1-4, with D possibly being TRBD1 (6 bases). V was cut by 3 bases and J by 8 bases, with 17 bases left in between. The CDR3 sequence is 15 residues long. Germline-derived CDR1 and CDR2 are SGHRS and YFSETQ.

This clonotype appeared many times. This chain uses TRBV20-1 with TRBJ2-2; D gene uncertain. CDR1 is DFQATT, CDR2 SNEGSKA, per germline (reference sequence). CDR3 length: 12 amino acids. This CDR3 is CGSATGTGELFF. DNA of the CDR3: TGCGGCTCCGCCACCGGCACCGGGGAGCTGTTTTTT.

This clonotype was observed a handful of times. The chain couples TRBV24-1 to TRBJ2-4, with D possibly TRBD2 on 6 matching bases. The CDR3 extends over 14 amino acids. CDR1 is KGHDR and CDR2 is SFDVKD in the germline V gene. The V gene lost 3 bases and the J gene lost 6 bases, with 11 bases spanning the gap. The CDR3 reads CATSDPRGRNIQYF. Written as DNA, the CDR3 is TGTGCCACCAGTGATCCCCGGGGGAGAAACATTCAGTACTTC.

The chain recombines TRBV15 with TRBJ2-7; D remains unclear. CDR1 and CDR2 (germline): LNHNV, YYDKDF (reference sequence). The CDR3 is made up of 15 amino acids. V was clipped by 0 bases and J by 5 bases, with 14 bases between them. In DNA, the CDR3 is TGTGCCACCAGCAGAGATAGGTTCCAGTTTAACGAGCAGTACGTC. Residues: CATSRDRFQFNEQYV.

This clonotype was observed a handful of times. DNA of the CDR3: TGTGCCAGCAGCTCCGAAGCGGGGGGAGGCACAGATACGCAGTATTTT. This translates into CASSSEAGGGTDTQYF. The V and J genes are TRBV7-9 and TRBJ2-3; 9 bases fit TRBD2. The J segment lost 1 base and the V segment lost 4 bases, leaving 6 bases of the junction unmatched. The CDR3 extends over 16 amino acids. Germline V lookup: CDR1 SEHNR, CDR2 FQNEAQ (reference sequence).

The chain employs TRBV12-3 or TRBV12-4 and TRBJ2-3; no reliable D call. Deletions cut 4 bases from V and 2 bases from J, with 13 bases between. The length of the CDR3 is 15 residues. CDR3 bases: TGTGCCAGCAGTTCCTTGGACGGCTACACAGATACGCAGTATTTT. As protein: CASSSLDGYTDTQYF.

This clonotype occurred a few times. The V and J genes are TRBV6-5 and TRBJ1-3; D gene uncertain. Trimming pared 6 bases from V and 3 bases from J, leaving 9 bases between. The CDR3 consists of 13 residues. CDR1 is MNHEY, CDR2 SVGAGI, per germline. The DNA of the CDR3 is TGTGCCAGCAGAACAGAGAGTGGAAACACCATATATTTT. Protein sequence: CASRTESGNTIYF.

In this sample, this clonotype turned up a few times. This chain links TRBV3-1 with TRBJ1-1; 10 bases align to TRBD1. This CDR3 spans 13 amino acids. J was trimmed by 9 bases and V by 1 base; bases with no gene match: 2. Germline V gene data show CDR1 as LGHDT and CDR2 as YNNKEL (reference sequence). This chain's CDR3 is CASSQGDRGKAFF. The CDR3 coding sequence is TGTGCCAGCAGCCAAGGGGACAGGGGCAAAGCTTTCTTT.

The chain employs TRBV24-1 and TRBJ2-1; D ambiguous. CDR3 length: 14 amino acids. Trimming cost V 1 base and J 9 bases, with 12 bases left between them. CDR1 KGHDR and CDR2 SFDVKD come from the germline V gene. In DNA, the CDR3 is TGTGCCACCAGTGATTTCACGAAGGGTAGTGAGCAGTTCTTC. This encodes CATSDFTKGSEQFF.

The chain carries TRBV30 and TRBJ2-7; 8 positions match TRBD1. V lost 3 bases to trimming and J lost 6 bases; unmatched junction nucleotides: 7. The CDR3 length is 13 residues. CDR1 and CDR2 (germline): GTSNPN, SVGIG (reference sequence). CDR3 amino acids: CAWSEDRAREQYF. Here the CDR3 DNA reads TGTGCCTGGAGCGAGGACAGGGCCCGCGAGCAGTACTTC.

This clonotype was detected only a few times. The chain uses TRBV18 and TRBJ1-1; D is ambiguous. CDR1 and CDR2 from the germline V gene are KGHSH and LQKENI. V lost 1 base and J 1 base, leaving 7 bases between the germline ends. This CDR3 is built from 14 residues. The CDR3 DNA is TGTGCCAGCTCACCACAGGACGGGAACACTGAAGCTTTCTTT. It is translated as CASSPQDGNTEAFF.

This clonotype turned up a few times. This rearrangement joins TRBV6-2 or TRBV6-3 to TRBJ2-7, with D tentatively TRBD1 or TRBD2 (5 bases each). V was shortened by 6 bases and J by 0 bases, with 18 bases between the two germline ends. The length of the CDR3 is 16 residues. Germline CDR1 MNHEY, CDR2 SVGEGT. CDR3 nucleotides: TGTGCCAGCAGCACACGCAAATCAGGGACCTCCTACGAGCAGTACGTC. Its translation: CASSTRKSGTSYEQYV.

This clonotype was counted only a few times. The chain employs TRBV6-1 and TRBJ1-6; TRBD1 might be the D (6 bases). This CDR3 spans 13 amino acids. CDR1 and CDR2 (germline): MNHNS, SASEGT. V was cut by 10 bases and J by 4 bases, with 11 bases left in between. For the CDR3, the DNA is TGTGCCATCCCTGGACAGTATAATTCACCCCTCCACTTT. Amino acids: CAIPGQYNSPLHF.

This clonotype was seen a handful of times. V usage is TRBV6-5 and J usage is TRBJ1-5, with a weak D call TRBD1 (5 bases). CDR1 is MNHEY and CDR2 is SVGAGI in the germline V gene. V lost 7 bases to trimming and J lost 2 bases, with 12 bases between them. This CDR3 is built from 14 residues. The CDR3 DNA sequence: TGTGCCAGCAAGGGGCGAGGTGGCAATCAGCCCCAGCATTTT. Encoded protein: CASKGRGGNQPQHF.

This clonotype was counted a few times. The rearrangement joins TRBV12-3 or TRBV12-4 to TRBJ2-2, with D tentatively TRBD1 (5 bases). The V end lost 0 bases, the J end lost 7 bases, and 12 bases lay between the germline ends. CDR3 length: 15 amino acids. The CDR3 spells CASSLAQGRFGELFF. The CDR3 bases are TGTGCCAGCAGTTTAGCCCAGGGAAGGTTCGGGGAGCTGTTTTTT.

The rearrangement uses TRBV10-1 and TRBJ1-2; tentatively, D is TRBD1 (6 bases). Germline V CDR1 and CDR2: WNHNN, SYGVQD (reference sequence). The V gene lost 7 bases and the J gene lost 7 bases, with 7 bases spanning the gap. This CDR3 contains 10 residues. CDR3 sequence: CASTRGGYTF. CDR3 bases: TGCGCCAGCACCAGGGGTGGCTACACCTTC.

DNA of the CDR3: TGTGCCAGCTGGGGACAGGGGGCCGAGACCCAGTACTTC. Translation gives CASWGQGAETQYF. The chain is built from TRBV6-5 and TRBJ2-5, with TRBD1 identical over 12 bases. This CDR3 comprises 13 residues. V shed 8 bases, J shed 5 bases, and the junction held 3 bases outside the gene matches. The germline gives CDR1 MNHEY, CDR2 SVGAGI.